What follows are 13 T cell receptor beta chains derived from one specimen sequenced in a study of cytomegalovirus exposure and HLA in healthy donors. The study ran its PCR with 60 Vbeta and 13 Jbeta primers. The protocol was immunoSEQ multiplex PCR, while the TCRdb copy is restricted to in-frame clones and leaves out a portion. The sample yields about 120,000 clones, roughly 82% seen once. Sequencing input: PBMCs. Receptors were obtained from a human donor in good health.

The CDR3 nucleotides are TGTGCCAGCAGTTTTGCATGGGCGGGAGTGGTCAATGAGCAGTTCTTC. This codes for CASSFAWAGVVNEQFF. The rearrangement links TRBV27 to TRBJ2-1; the match to TRBD2 covers 7 bases. The ends lost 3 bases at V and 6 bases at J; junction bases unmatched: 11. This CDR3 has 16 amino acids. Germline V gene sequence: CDR1 MNHEY, CDR2 SMNVEV (reference sequence).

The J gene is TRBJ1-2, the V gene TRBV29-1; D is perhaps TRBD1 (5 bases). Trimming removed 0 bases from V and 5 bases from J, with 10 bases in between. The CDR3 has 13 residues. Germline loops: CDR1 SQVTM, CDR2 ANQGSEA. CDR3 residues: CSVEDTPGYGYTF. The CDR3 DNA reads as TGCAGCGTTGAAGACACTCCAGGGTATGGCTACACCTTC.

V usage is TRBV28 and J usage is TRBJ1-2; weak D call: TRBD1 (6 bases). V was shortened by 3 bases and J by 8 bases, with 16 bases between the two germline ends. The CDR3 loop spans 14 amino acids. Germline CDR1 MDHEN, CDR2 SYDVKM. CDR3 protein: CASSFNSRGDGYTF. Written as DNA, the CDR3 is TGTGCCAGCAGTTTTAATTCCAGGGGTGACGGCTACACCTTC.

The chain recombines TRBV28 with TRBJ2-7, with 8 bases lining up with TRBD1. The CDR3 length is 14 residues. V was pared by 2 bases and J by 4 bases, with 4 bases of the junction left unmatched. The V gene's germline CDR1 is MDHEN and CDR2 SYDVKM. The DNA for the CDR3 is TGTGCCAGCAGTTTACCGACAGGGGCTTACGAGCAGTACTTC. Protein sequence: CASSLPTGAYEQYF.

The CDR3 sequence: CASSKVDYEQYF. The CDR3 region has the DNA TGTGCCAGCAGTAAAGTAGACTACGAGCAGTACTTC. This chain connects TRBV28 to TRBJ2-7, with D unresolved. Trimming removed 5 bases at V and 3 bases at J, with 8 bases between. The CDR3 covers 12 residues. Looked up from germline, CDR1 is MDHEN and CDR2 is SYDVKM.

The gene calls are TRBV20-1 and TRBJ1-1, with D uncertain. Deletions cut 6 bases from V and 11 bases from J, with 13 bases between. Germline assignment: CDR1 DFQATT and CDR2 SNEGSKA (reference sequence). The length of the CDR3 is 10 residues. The CDR3 DNA reads as TGCAGTGCAGATCGTCCGGGGGCTTTCTTT. Amino acids: CSADRPGAFF.

This chain uses TRBV28 with TRBJ2-7, with 8 bases identical to TRBD2. Unmatched junction bases numbered 12, after V lost 7 bases and J lost 13 bases. The germline V gene has CDR1 MDHEN and CDR2 SYDVKM. The CDR3 is made up of 12 amino acids. CDR3 amino acids: CASTDTQRGPYF. In nucleotides, the CDR3 is TGTGCCAGCACCGACACCCAGCGGGGGCCCTACTTC. Looking up the rest from reference TRBV28 and TRBJ2-7 gives the full variable domain: DVKVTQSSRYLVKRTGEKVFLECVQDMDHENMFWYRQDPGLGLRLIYFSYDVKMKEKGDIPEGYSVSREKKERFSLILESASTNQTSMYLCASTDTQRGPYFGPGTRLTVT.

The rearrangement links TRBV5-4 to TRBJ1-1; D is unresolved. The V gene's germline CDR1 is SGHNT and CDR2 YYREEE (reference sequence). The CDR3 sequence is 15 residues long. Trimming left V 4 bases short and J 4 bases short, with 17 bases between. CDR3 DNA: TGTGCCAGCAGCCCCCCGAGGCTGGTGGGCACTGAAGCTTTCTTT. This sequence encodes CASSPPRLVGTEAFF.

This chain links TRBV9 with TRBJ2-4; 9 bases are shared with TRBD1. The J segment lost 6 bases and the V segment lost 4 bases, leaving 14 bases of the junction unmatched. Germline V gene sequence: CDR1 SGDLS, CDR2 YYNGEE. This CDR3 region has 17 residues. CDR3 sequence (DNA): TGTGCCAGCAGCCCCCATCAGGGACAGGGAGACGGAAACATTCAGTACTTC. Amino acids: CASSPHQGQGDGNIQYF.

The chain joins TRBV28 to TRBJ1-1; D not certain. Germline CDR1 and CDR2: MDHEN and SYDVKM. V was cut by 10 bases and J by 1 base, with 22 bases left in between. The CDR3 runs 16 residues. CDR3 sequence (DNA): TGTGCCATCACCAGTGGGCAGTTCGCCAGGAACACTGAAGCTTTCTTT. It yields the protein CAITSGQFARNTEAFF.

The chain combines TRBV19 with TRBJ1-5; D call uncertain. Germline CDR1 LNHDA, CDR2 SQIVND (reference sequence). V dropped 6 bases and J dropped 6 bases, with 18 bases sitting between them. This CDR3 is 15 amino acids long. CDR3 DNA sequence: TGTGCCAGTAGATCAGGCGGGAGAGACTTTCAGCCCCAGCATTTT. Protein: CASRSGGRDFQPQHF.

The chain couples TRBV5-1 to TRBJ2-2; 9 nucleotides match TRBD2. The CDR3 is 17 residues long. J lost 3 bases, V lost 1 base, and 7 bases had no gene match. In germline, CDR1 is SGHRS, CDR2 YFSETQ. For the CDR3, the DNA is TGCGCCAGCAGCTTGAGGCTAGCGGGAATGGACACCGGGGAGCTGTTTTTT. Protein sequence: CASSLRLAGMDTGELFF. Filled out from reference TRBV5-1 and TRBJ2-2, the complete variable domain reads KAGVTQTPRYLIKTRGQQVTLSCSPISGHRSVSWYQQTPGQGLQFLFEYFSETQRNKGNFPGRFSGRQFSNSRSEMNVSTLELGDSALYLCASSLRLAGMDTGELFFGEGSRLTVL.

This clone was counted once. The chain has TRBV9 and TRBJ2-3; D remains ambiguous. Germline CDR1 is SGDLS and CDR2 is YYNGEE. The V and J ends lost 2 bases and 0 bases respectively, with 10 bases between them. The CDR3 totals 15 residues. The CDR3 is CASSVAGRSTDTQYF. CDR3 DNA: TGTGCCAGCAGCGTGGCTGGGCGAAGCACAGATACGCAGTATTTT.